This T cell receptor beta chain was found in a study of post-analysis software for immune sequencing data. Findings and limits, study-wide: Strong same-batch co-clustering of samples appeared with F measure clustering. TRBV5-6, TRBV5-1 and TRBV20-1 belonged to a set of roughly 5 TRBV segments that were more frequent in patients than controls. Significantly lower normalized Chao1 diversity was seen in multiple sclerosis patients than in controls.

The CDR3 runs to 15 residues. CDR1 and CDR2 (germline): SGHRS, YFSETQ. Unique molecular identifiers had been added to the TCR beta cDNA libraries. Some 500,000 cDNA molecules were obtained per 1 to 10 million input T cells. TCRdb re-called the PCR reads with MiXCR, one entry per CDR3 protein. The table includes hundreds of thousands of distinct CDR3 sequences, 25% to 30% detected once. Details on this clonotype: Its antigen is undetermined. Relative to the germline gene, one junction end is altered; a read error may explain this.

The sample was blood. The chain recombines TRBV5-1 with TRBJ2-5; either TRBD1 or TRBD2 may fit D (5 bases each). This TCR derives from a girl aged 10-17 years with multiple sclerosis. CDR3 in DNA: TGCGCCAGCAGACCCGGGACCTTCGGGTCAGAGGCCCAGTACTTC. Protein product: CASRPGTFGSEAQYF.